Included here is one T cell receptor beta chain sequence, with context. The antigen remains unidentified. The table came from immunoSEQ multiplex PCR; TCRdb's copy has only in-frame clones and leaves some out. The sample holds around 300,000 clones, roughly 90% seen once. This sample was taken from a study of cytomegalovirus exposure and HLA in healthy donors. Findings and limits, study-wide: Investigators reported approximately 150 TCR beta chains as tied to cytomegalovirus. Most TCR sequences were uncommon, yet certain public TCRs appeared in many donors. First-cohort TCR clusters were later found to tend to co-occur in the approximately 110 validation repertoires. Reportedly, cytomegalovirus status was diagnosed with high sensitivity and specificity.

V was pared by 7 bases and J by 7 bases, with 16 bases of the junction left unmatched. The CDR3 extends over 16 amino acids. Germline assignment: CDR1 LNHDA and CDR2 SQIVND (reference sequence). This TCR came from a man aged 25 to 45 in good health and CMV-seronegative. The chain uses TRBV19 and TRBJ2-5; TRBD2 matches at 9 bases. Material: PBMCs. The CDR3 protein is CASMEAGGRTQGTQYF. CDR3 sequence (DNA): TGTGCCAGTATGGAAGCGGGGGGCCGAACTCAGGGGACCCAGTACTTC. Based on the CDR3 plus reference TRBV19 and TRBJ2-5, the full variable domain is DGGITQSPKYLFRKEGQNVTLSCEQNLNHDAMYWYRQDPGQGLRLIYYSQIVNDFQKGDIAEGYSVSREKKESFPLTVTSAQKNPTAFYLCASMEAGGRTQGTQYFGPGTRLLVL.